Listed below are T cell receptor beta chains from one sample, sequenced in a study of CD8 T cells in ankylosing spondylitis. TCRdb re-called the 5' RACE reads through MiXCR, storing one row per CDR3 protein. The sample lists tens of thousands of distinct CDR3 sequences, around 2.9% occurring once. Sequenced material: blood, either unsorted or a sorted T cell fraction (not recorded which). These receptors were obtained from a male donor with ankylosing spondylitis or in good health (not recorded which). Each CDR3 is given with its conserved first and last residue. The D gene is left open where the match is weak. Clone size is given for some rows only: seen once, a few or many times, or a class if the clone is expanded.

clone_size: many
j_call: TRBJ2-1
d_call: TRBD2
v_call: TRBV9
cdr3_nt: TGTGCCAGCAGCGTACAACTAGCGGGAGAGGGTGAGCAGTTCTTC
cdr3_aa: CASSVQLAGEGEQFF

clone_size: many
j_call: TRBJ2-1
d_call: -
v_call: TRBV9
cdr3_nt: TGTGCCAGCAGCGTAGATGGCGACGAATACAATGAGCAGTTCTTC
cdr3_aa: CASSVDGDEYNEQFF

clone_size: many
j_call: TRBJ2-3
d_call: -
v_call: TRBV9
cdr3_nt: TGTGCCAGCAGCGTAGCAGAGTTTGACACAGATACGCAGTATTTT
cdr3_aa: CASSVAEFDTDTQYF

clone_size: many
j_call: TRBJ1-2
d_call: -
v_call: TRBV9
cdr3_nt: TGTGCCAGCAGCCCGCACAGGGAGATGAACTATGGCTACACCTTC
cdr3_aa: CASSPHREMNYGYTF

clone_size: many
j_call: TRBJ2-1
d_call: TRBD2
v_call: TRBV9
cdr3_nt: TGTGCCAGCAGCGTAGGCCCCTCGATCAGCGGGAGGTCCTACAATGAGCAGTTCTTC
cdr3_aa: CASSVGPSISGRSYNEQFF

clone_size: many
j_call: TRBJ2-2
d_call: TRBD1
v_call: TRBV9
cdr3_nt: TGTGCCAGCAGCCAGATACAGGGGAGCACCGGGGAGCTGTTTTTT
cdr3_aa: CASSQIQGSTGELFF

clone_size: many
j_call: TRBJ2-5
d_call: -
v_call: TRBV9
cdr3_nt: TGTGCCAGCAGCGTAGAAGGGTGGGAGACCCAGTACTTC
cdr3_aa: CASSVEGWETQYF

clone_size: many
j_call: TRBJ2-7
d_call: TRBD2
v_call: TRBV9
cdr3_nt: TGTGCCAGCAGCGTAGATGGCGGGAGGGCCTACGAGCAGTACTTC
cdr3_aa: CASSVDGGRAYEQYF

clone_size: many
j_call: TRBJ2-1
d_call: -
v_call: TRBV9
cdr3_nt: TGTGCCAGCAGCGCCTTAGGGGCCTCCTACAATGAGCAGTTCTTC
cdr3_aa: CASSALGASYNEQFF

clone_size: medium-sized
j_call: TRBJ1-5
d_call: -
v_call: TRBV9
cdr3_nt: TGTGCCAGCAGCGAGAGCCCCATGGCAGGGGATCAGCCCCAGCATTTT
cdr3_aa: CASSESPMAGDQPQHF

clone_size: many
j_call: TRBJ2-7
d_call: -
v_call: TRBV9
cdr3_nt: TGTGCCAGCAGCGTAGGGGCTACCAGCTCCTACGAGCAGTACTTC
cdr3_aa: CASSVGATSSYEQYF

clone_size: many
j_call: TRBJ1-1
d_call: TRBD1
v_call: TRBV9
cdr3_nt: TGTGCCAGCAGCTGGGGACAGGGGGACACTGAAGCTTTCTTT
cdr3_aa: CASSWGQGDTEAFF

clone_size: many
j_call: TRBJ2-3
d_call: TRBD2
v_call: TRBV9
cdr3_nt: TGTGCCAGCAGCGTAGGTATGACTAGCGGGAGAGATACGCAGTATTTT
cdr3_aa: CASSVGMTSGRDTQYF

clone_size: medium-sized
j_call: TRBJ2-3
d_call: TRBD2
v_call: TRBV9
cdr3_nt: TGTGCCAGCAGCCCCGGGACTAGCGGCCCTACGCAGTATTTT
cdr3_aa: CASSPGTSGPTQYF

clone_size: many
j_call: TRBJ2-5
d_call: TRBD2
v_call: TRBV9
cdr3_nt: TGTGCCAGCAGCGGAGCCCAGCGGGGCCAAGAGACCCAGTACTTC
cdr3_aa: CASSGAQRGQETQYF

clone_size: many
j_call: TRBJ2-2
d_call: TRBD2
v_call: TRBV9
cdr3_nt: TGTGCCAGCAGCGTAGTGGCTAGCGGGAATGCCGGGGAGCTGTTTTTT
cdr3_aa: CASSVVASGNAGELFF

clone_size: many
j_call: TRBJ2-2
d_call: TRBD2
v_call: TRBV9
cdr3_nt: TGTGCCAGCAGCCCAAGCGGACTAGCTTCAACACTAAACACCGGGGAGCTGTTTTTT
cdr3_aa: CASSPSGLASTLNTGELFF

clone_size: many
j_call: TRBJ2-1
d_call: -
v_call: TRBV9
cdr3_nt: TGTGCCAGCAGCGTAGTGGCTGGGCCAGGTTCGTTTAATGAGCAGTTCTTC
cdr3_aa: CASSVVAGPGSFNEQFF

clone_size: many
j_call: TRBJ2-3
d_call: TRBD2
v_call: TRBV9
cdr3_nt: TGTGCCAGCAGCGTAGGCGGGAGCGGCGGGACAGATACGCAGTATTTT
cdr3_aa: CASSVGGSGGTDTQYF

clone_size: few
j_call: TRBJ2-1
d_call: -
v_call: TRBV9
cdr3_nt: TGTGCCAGCAGCCCAGAGGCTTTCGTGAGGGAGCAGTTCTTC
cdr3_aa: CASSPEAFVREQFF

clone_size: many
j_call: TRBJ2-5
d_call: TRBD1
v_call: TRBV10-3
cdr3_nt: TGTGCCATCAGTCCCGGTTCAGACAGGGGCAGCCAAGAGACCCAGTACTTC
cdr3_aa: CAISPGSDRGSQETQYF

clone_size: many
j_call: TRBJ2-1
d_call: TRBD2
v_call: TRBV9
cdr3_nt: TGTGCCAGCAGCGCGAGCGGGACTAACTCGGATGAGCAGTTCTTC
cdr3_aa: CASSASGTNSDEQFF

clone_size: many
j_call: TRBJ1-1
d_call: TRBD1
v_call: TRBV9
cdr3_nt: TGTGCCAGCAGCGTAGGAGGGACAGGAAAGAACACTGAAGCTTTCTTT
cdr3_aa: CASSVGGTGKNTEAFF

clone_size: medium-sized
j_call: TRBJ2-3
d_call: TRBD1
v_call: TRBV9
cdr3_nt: TGTGCCAGCAGCAGAACGACAGGGCGGACAGATACGCAGTATTTT
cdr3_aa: CASSRTTGRTDTQYF

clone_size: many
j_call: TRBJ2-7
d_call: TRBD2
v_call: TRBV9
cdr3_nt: TGTGCCAGCAGCGTAGGCGGGACTAGCGGGAACTACGAGCAGTACTTC
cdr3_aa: CASSVGGTSGNYEQYF

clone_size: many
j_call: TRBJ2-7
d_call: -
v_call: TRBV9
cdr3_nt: TGTGCCAGCAGCGTCGCGGGGATTACCTACGAGCAGTACTTC
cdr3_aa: CASSVAGITYEQYF

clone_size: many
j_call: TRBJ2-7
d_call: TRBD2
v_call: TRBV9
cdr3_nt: TGTGCCAGCAGCGAAGGACTAGCGGGAGAAGACCGCTCCTACGAGCAGTACTTC
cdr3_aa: CASSEGLAGEDRSYEQYF

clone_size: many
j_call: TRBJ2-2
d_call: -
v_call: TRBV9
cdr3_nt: TGTGCCAGCAGAATAGACGCGTACACCGGGGAGCTGTTTTTT
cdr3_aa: CASRIDAYTGELFF

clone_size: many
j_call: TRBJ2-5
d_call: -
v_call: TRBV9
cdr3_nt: TGTGCCAGCAGCGCAACTGTTCGGGGGGCAGAGACCCAGTACTTC
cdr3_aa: CASSATVRGAETQYF

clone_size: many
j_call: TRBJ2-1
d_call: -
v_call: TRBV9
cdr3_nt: TGTGCCAGCAGCTCAGTAGGGTATTTGGACAATGAGCAGTTCTTC
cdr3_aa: CASSSVGYLDNEQFF

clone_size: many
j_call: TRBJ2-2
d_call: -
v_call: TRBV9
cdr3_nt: TGTGCCAGCGCGTTGGGGGGGGCCTTCGGGGAGCTGTTTTTT
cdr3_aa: CASALGGAFGELFF

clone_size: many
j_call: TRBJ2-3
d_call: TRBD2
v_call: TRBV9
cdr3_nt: TGTGCCAGCAGTGCTCTACTAGCGGGAGCGTTGTTTACAGATACGCAGTATTTT
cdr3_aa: CASSALLAGALFTDTQYF

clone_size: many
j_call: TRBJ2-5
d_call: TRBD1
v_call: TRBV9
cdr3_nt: TGTGCCAGCAGCGTAGGTGGGACAGGGAAGGGAGAGACCCAGTACTTC
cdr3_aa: CASSVGGTGKGETQYF

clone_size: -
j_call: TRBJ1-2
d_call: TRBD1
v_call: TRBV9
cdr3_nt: TGTGCCAGCAGCGCCAGGGGGTACTATGGCTACACCTTC
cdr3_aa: CASSARGYYGYTF

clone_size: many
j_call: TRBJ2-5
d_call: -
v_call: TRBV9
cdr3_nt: TGTGCCAGCAGCGTAGGTGGTTGGGAGACCCAGTACTTC
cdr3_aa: CASSVGGWETQYF

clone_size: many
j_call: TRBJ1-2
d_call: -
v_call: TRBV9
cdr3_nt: TGTGCCAGCAGCGTCGGGGACTCCCTGGGCGGCTACACCTTC
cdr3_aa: CASSVGDSLGGYTF

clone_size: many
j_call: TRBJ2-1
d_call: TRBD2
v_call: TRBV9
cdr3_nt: TGTGCCAGCAGCGTAGCCCAGACAACGATAGCGGGAGGAAACAATGAGCAGTTCTTC
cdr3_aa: CASSVAQTTIAGGNNEQFF

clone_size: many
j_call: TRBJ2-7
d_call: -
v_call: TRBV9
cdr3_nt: TGTGCCAGCAGCCGCTTCCCGGGACCGATGGAGCAGTACTTC
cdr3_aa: CASSRFPGPMEQYF